Following are 18 T cell receptor beta chains from one sample sequenced in a study of shared clonotypes between healthy human individuals. Clones were read by immunoSEQ multiplex PCR, and TCRdb kept only the in-frame ones, dropping some. Of about 520,000 clones in the sample, roughly 80% were seen once. Sequencing used PBMCs. The receptors derive from a woman between 35 and 50 years old in good health. Some clones in this sample may be carry-over from other donors' samples.

About this clone itself: One end of the junction fails to match germline, which may point to a read error. V and J are TRBV7-9 and TRBJ2-3, with D perhaps given as TRBD1 or TRBD2 (5 bases each). Germline loops: CDR1 SEHNR, CDR2 FQNEAQ (reference sequence). The CDR3 runs to 16 residues. The CDR3, as DNA: TGTGCCAGCAGCCATGGGGCAGTACAAAACCGGGACCGAGGGCATTTT. It specifies CASSHGAVQNRDRGHF.

The chain links TRBV9 to TRBJ2-7; tentative D call: TRBD1 (5 bases). Trimming removed 5 bases from V and 5 bases from J, with 14 bases in between. The CDR3 totals 13 residues. Germline CDR1 SGDLS, CDR2 YYNGEE. The CDR3 DNA sequence: TGTGCCAGCAGTTACCTACTGGGGCACGAGCAGTACTTC. It yields the protein CASSYLLGHEQYF.

This clone was seen only a few times. The same CDR3 also results from other DNA sequences found in this sample. V gene TRBV7-9 combines with J gene TRBJ1-1; no definite D call. Looked up from germline, CDR1 is SEHNR and CDR2 is FQNEAQ (reference sequence). Trimming removed 1 base at V and 1 base at J, with 4 bases between. This CDR3 region has 13 residues. The CDR3 DNA is TGTGCCAGCAGCTTAGGGTCGAACACTGAAGCTTTCTTT. Residues: CASSLGSNTEAFF.

J is TRBJ2-5 and V is TRBV19; the D call may be TRBD1 or TRBD2 (5 bases each). Per the germline V gene, CDR1 is LNHDA and CDR2 is SQIVND (reference sequence). The CDR3 runs 13 residues. Trimming stripped 6 bases from V and 2 bases from J, with 10 bases between. CDR3 bases: TGTGCCAGTAGGGGGCGAGGGCAAGAGACCCAGTACTTC. This gives the protein CASRGRGQETQYF.

The chain combines TRBV7-2 with TRBJ2-7, with 11 bases fitting TRBD2. J lost 3 bases, V lost 2 bases, and 3 bases had no gene match. Germline CDR1 SGHTA, CDR2 FQGNSA. There are 15 residues in the CDR3. The CDR3 coding sequence is TGTGCCAGCAGCTTACAAACTAGCGGGAGCTACGAGCAGTACTTC. Encoded protein: CASSLQTSGSYEQYF.

In its sample, this clone was seen a few times. This chain uses TRBV7-2 with TRBJ1-4, with TRBD1 matching over 10 bases. Germline CDR1 is SGHTA and CDR2 is FQGNSA. Unmatched junction bases numbered 0, after V lost 3 bases and J lost 5 bases. The CDR3 is 14 residues long. In DNA form, the CDR3 reads TGTGCCAGCAGCTTGGGACAGGGGAATGAAAAACTGTTTTTT. Encoded protein: CASSLGQGNEKLFF.

Note on this clone: One end of the junction fails to match germline, which may point to a read error. The sample carries other DNA sequences with the same CDR3. This chain joins TRBV7-3 and TRBJ2-6, with TRBD1 as a possible D gene (5 bases). The CDR3 has 15 amino acids. From germline, CDR1 is SGHTA and CDR2 FQGTGA. The chain's CDR3 is CASSSLGSGANVLTF. The CDR3 bases are TGTGCCAGCAGCTCCCTGGGGTCTGGGGCCAACGTCCTAACTTTC.

V gene TRBV11-2 combines with J gene TRBJ2-5; a possible D gene is TRBD2 (6 bases). Germline V gene data show CDR1 as SGHAT and CDR2 as FQNNGV. This CDR3 spans 14 amino acids. The germline V and J ends were trimmed by 4 bases and 5 bases, with 14 bases remaining between them. For the CDR3, the DNA is TGTGCCAGCAGCTCTCGGAGGGTGGTGGAGACCCAGTACTTC. It encodes CASSSRRVVETQYF.

This clone was recorded once. The CDR3 is CASSWISGQGLTGELFF. CDR3 bases: TGTGCCAGCAGCTGGATTTCGGGACAGGGGCTCACCGGGGAGCTGTTTTTT. V and J are TRBV7-9 and TRBJ2-2, with 10 bases identical to TRBD1. Trimming cost V 4 bases and J 4 bases; bases outside gene matches: 9. The CDR3 length is 17 residues. The germline V gene encodes CDR1 SEHNR and CDR2 FQNEAQ (reference sequence).

V usage is TRBV19 and J usage is TRBJ1-5, with 8 bases that match TRBD1. J lost 3 bases, V lost 3 bases, and 4 bases had no gene match. CDR3 length equals 15 residues. Germline V CDR1 and CDR2: LNHDA, SQIVND (reference sequence). CDR3 region: CASSMGDRYNQPQHF. In DNA, the CDR3 is TGTGCCAGTAGTATGGGGGACAGGTACAATCAGCCCCAGCATTTT.

The CDR3 protein is CASSLGDAALEQFF. The CDR3, as DNA: TGTGCCAGCAGCTTAGGTGATGCCGCGTTAGAGCAGTTCTTC. V and J are TRBV7-9 and TRBJ2-1; D uncertain. Trimming shortened V by 1 base and J by 10 bases, and 14 bases separated the two germline ends. CDR1 and CDR2 from the germline V gene are SEHNR and FQNEAQ (reference sequence). The CDR3 is 14 amino acids.

With respect to this clone: Distinct nucleotide sequences in the sample also encode this CDR3. The chain is built from TRBV30 and TRBJ2-2; D ambiguous. There are 11 residues in the CDR3. V lost 0 bases to trimming and J lost 8 bases, with 4 bases between them. Per germline, CDR1 GTSNPN and CDR2 SVGIG (reference sequence). In DNA, the CDR3 is TGTGCCTGGAGTGTTGGGGGGGAGCTGTTTTTT. It encodes CAWSVGGELFF.

The rearrangement joins TRBV10-3 to TRBJ2-5, with 10 bases matching TRBD2. The CDR3 runs to 17 residues. V shed 3 bases, J shed 0 bases, and the junction held 7 bases outside the gene matches. Germline CDR1 is ENHRY and CDR2 is SYGVKD. DNA of the CDR3: TGTGCCATCAGTGAACCAGGACTAGCGGTGTACCAAGAGACCCAGTACTTC. Translating gives CAISEPGLAVYQETQYF.

The chain is built from TRBV27 and TRBJ2-5; 13 bases match TRBD2. The CDR3 is made up of 20 amino acids. V trimming: 6 bases; J trimming: 1 base; junction bases outside the gene matches: 17. CDR1 MNHEY and CDR2 SMNVEV come from the germline V gene (reference sequence). In nucleotides, the CDR3 is TGTGCCAGCAGCAGACTGAGCCCGGGACTAGCGGGAAGAATCCAAGAGACCCAGTACTTC. Translation: CASSRLSPGLAGRIQETQYF.

The chain uses TRBV7-2 and TRBJ1-4; perhaps TRBD1 as D (5 bases). The CDR3 extends over 14 amino acids. Trimming took 2 bases from V and 8 from J, leaving 12 bases between them. The germline gives CDR1 SGHTA, CDR2 FQGNSA. The CDR3 reads CASSLNGAREKLFF. Written as DNA, the CDR3 is TGTGCCAGCAGCTTAAATGGGGCAAGAGAAAAACTGTTTTTT. The full variable domain, with the rest looked up from reference TRBV7-2 and TRBJ1-4, is GAGVSQSPSNKVTEKGKDVELRCDPISGHTALYWYRQSLGQGLEFLIYFQGNSAPDKSGLPSDRFSAERTGGSVSTLTIQRTQQEDSAVYLCASSLNGAREKLFFGSGTQLSVL.

This clone was counted a few times. The chain links TRBV18 to TRBJ1-5; no firm D call. The CDR3 covers 15 residues. V lost 2 bases, J lost 0 bases, and 8 bases lay in between. CDR1 and CDR2 from the germline V gene are KGHSH and LQKENI. CDR3 sequence (DNA): TGTGCCAGCTCACCAAATGTAAATAGCAATCAGCCCCAGCATTTT. Protein: CASSPNVNSNQPQHF.

This chain uses TRBV6-5 with TRBJ1-1; 10 nucleotides line up with TRBD1. Trimming removed 5 bases from V and 3 bases from J; junction bases left unmatched: 3. Germline CDR1 and CDR2: MNHEY and SVGAGI. The CDR3 length is 14 residues. This CDR3 is CASSRQGAHTEAFF. CDR3 in DNA: TGTGCCAGCAGTCGACAGGGGGCCCACACTGAAGCTTTCTTT.

This chain links TRBV28 with TRBJ2-5; maybe TRBD2 (6 bases). Germline V gives CDR1 MDHEN, CDR2 SYDVKM. Trimming removed 5 bases from V and 11 bases from J, with 15 bases in between. CDR3 length equals 12 residues. This CDR3 reads CASSGGISEQYF. The CDR3 bases are TGTGCCAGCAGTGGCGGGATTAGTGAGCAGTACTTC.